Listed below are T cell receptor beta chains from one sample, sequenced in a study of chemoradiotherapy in HPV16-positive cancers. Method: immunoSEQ multiplex PCR; TCRdb's copy keeps in-frame clones and lacks some. The sample holds 55,000 to 85,000 clones, roughly 90% seen once. Here the sequenced sample was blood, taken from a patient who underwent chemoradiotherapy. The receptors come from a human donor with HPV-associated anogenital cancer. Each CDR3 is given with its conserved first and last residue. The D gene is left open where the match is weak. Clone size, where shown, is once, few, many, or a class for clones that have expanded.

TRBV5-1	.	.	TRBJ2-1	TGCGCCAGCAGCCAAGGAGGGGTAGGAAATGAGCAGTTCTTC	CASSQGGVGNEQFF
TRBV6-5	.	.	TRBJ2-3	TGTGCCAGCAGTTACGAGGGAACAGATACGCAGTATTTT	CASSYEGTDTQYF
TRBV27	TRBD1	once	TRBJ2-7	TGTGCCAACATCCGGGACAGGGTCTACGAGCAGTACTTC	CANIRDRVYEQYF
TRBV5-5	.	.	TRBJ1-1	TGTGCCAGCAGCTTAGAAGGGGGGGCGCCCACTGAAGCTTTCTTT	CASSLEGGAPTEAFF
TRBV7-9	.	.	TRBJ1-1	TGTGCCAGCAGCTTAGGGTACAACACTGAAGCTTTCTTT	CASSLGYNTEAFF
TRBV10-3	TRBD1	.	TRBJ1-6	TGTGCCATCAGTAAAGACAGGGCAGGTTCACCCCTCCACTTT	CAISKDRAGSPLHF
TRBV7-8	.	.	TRBJ1-1	TGTGCCAGCAGCTTAACAGTGAACACTGAAGCTTTCTTT	CASSLTVNTEAFF
TRBV5-1	.	few	TRBJ1-2	TGCGCCAGCAGCTTGGGTGGCAGGGACTATGGCTACACCTTC	CASSLGGRDYGYTF
TRBV5-1	TRBD1	.	TRBJ1-2	TGCGCCAGCAGCTCGGGACAGGGGGCTTTTGGCTACACCTTC	CASSSGQGAFGYTF
TRBV2	.	.	TRBJ2-6	TGTGCCAGCAGTGGAGGGGGAACTGGGGCCAACGTCCTGACTTTC	CASSGGGTGANVLTF
TRBV7-9	.	once	TRBJ1-1	TGTGCCAGCAGCTTCCCGACCATGAACACTGAAGCTTTCTTT	CASSFPTMNTEAFF
TRBV10-3	.	.	TRBJ2-3	TGTGCCATCAGTAGGACTACCACAGATACGCAGTATTTT	CAISRTTTDTQYF
TRBV5-6	.	.	TRBJ1-3	TGTGCCAGCAGCGTAATACAGGTCGACTCTGGAAACACCATATATTTT	CASSVIQVDSGNTIYF
TRBV19	.	.	TRBJ2-1	TGTGCCAGTAGTATTTGGACAGAAAGCTACAATGAGCAGTTCTTC	CASSIWTESYNEQFF
TRBV19	.	.	TRBJ2-5	TGTGCCAGTAGTATAGCTACGGGAGAGACCCAGTACTTC	CASSIATGETQYF
TRBV4-1	.	once	TRBJ2-3	TGCGCCAGCACCCGAAGCCATTCCCTCGCAGATACGCAGTATTTT	CASTRSHSLADTQYF